This is a list of T cell receptor beta chains from one sample in a study of human T cells and chemical hapten exposure. TCRdb ran MiXCR on the RACE reads and lists one entry per CDR3 protein. Of around 380,000 distinct CDR3 sequences listed, more than 4.5% were seen once; the top ten hold 2% to 2.5%. The sequenced sample was whole blood, obtained in connection with sensitization to the hapten diphenylcyclopropenone (DPC). All receptors come from a woman aged 45-60 years with alopecia areata. Some clones in this sample may be carry-over from other donors' samples. Both conserved end residues are part of each CDR3. A D gene is named only where the DNA matches it firmly. A row's size may be missing; if present it is once, few, many or a size class.

- many TRBJ1-5 TRBV12-3/TRBV12-4 CASSTGSYSNQPQHF TGTGCCAGCAGTACCGGGAGTTATAGCAATCAGCCCCAGCATTTT
- many TRBJ2-2 TRBV12-3/TRBV12-4 CASSSDMNTGELFF TGTGCCAGCAGTTCCGACATGAACACCGGGGAGCTGTTTTTT
TRBD1 few TRBJ1-4 TRBV6-5 CASSYLQGAGDEKLFF TGTGCCAGCAGTTACTTGCAGGGGGCTGGGGATGAAAAACTGTTTTTT
TRBD1 few TRBJ2-7 TRBV6-5 CASSPTGTGGEQYF TGTGCCAGCAGCCCTACCGGGACAGGGGGCGAGCAGTACTTC
TRBD1 many TRBJ1-1 TRBV12-3/TRBV12-4 CASTRQGGGTEAFF TGTGCCAGCACCCGACAGGGAGGGGGGACTGAAGCTTTCTTT
- many TRBJ2-5 TRBV6-5 CASSYFPGGETQYF TGTGCCAGCAGTTACTTCCCTGGGGGGGAGACCCAGTACTTC
- many TRBJ1-2 TRBV28 CASSTSTSTSTYGYTF TGTGCCAGCAGTACGTCAACTTCAACTTCGACTTATGGCTACACCTTC
TRBD1 many TRBJ1-2 TRBV12-3/TRBV12-4 CASSGQGPYGYTF TGTGCCAGCAGCGGACAGGGGCCCTATGGCTACACCTTC
- - TRBJ2-5 TRBV28 CASSPPLGGGKTQYF TGTGCCAGCAGTCCCCCCCTCGGAGGGGGAAAGACCCAGTACTTC
- - TRBJ2-1 TRBV4-1 CASSQDQSGGNEQFF TGCGCCAGCAGCCAAGATCAGAGTGGGGGGAATGAGCAGTTCTTC
- few TRBJ1-2 TRBV4-1 CASSQEQTADPNYGYTF TGCGCCAGCAGCCAAGAACAAACGGCAGACCCTAACTATGGCTACACCTTC
- few TRBJ1-1 TRBV29-1 CSVRWSEGTEAFF TGCAGCGTTCGCTGGTCCGAAGGCACTGAAGCTTTCTTT
TRBD1 many TRBJ2-2 TRBV27 CASSPTGVNTGELFF TGTGCCAGCAGCCCGACAGGGGTGAACACCGGGGAGCTGTTTTTT
TRBD1 few TRBJ2-1 TRBV5-1 CASSRSDRGTYNEQFF TGCGCCAGCAGCAGGTCGGACAGGGGTACCTACAATGAGCAGTTCTTC
- many TRBJ1-2 TRBV7-9 CASSTNNYGYTF TGTGCCAGCAGCACGAATAACTATGGCTACACCTTC
- many TRBJ2-3 TRBV4-1 CASSHPQEELTDTQYF TGCGCCAGCAGCCATCCACAGGAGGAGTTAACAGATACGCAGTATTTT
- many TRBJ2-6 TRBV4-2 CASSQDHSRSSGANVLTF TGTGCCAGCAGCCAAGACCACAGCCGCTCCTCTGGGGCCAACGTCCTGACTTTC
- few TRBJ2-6 TRBV5-6 CASSLGFSSGANVLTF TGTGCCAGCAGCTTGGGATTTAGCTCTGGGGCCAACGTCCTGACTTTC
- many TRBJ1-5 TRBV3-1 CASSQGGVSNQPQHF TGTGCCAGCAGCCAGGGCGGAGTTAGCAATCAGCCCCAGCATTTT
- few TRBJ1-5 TRBV25-1 CASSERSNNQPQHF TGTGCCAGCAGTGAAAGATCGAACAATCAGCCCCAGCATTTT
TRBD1 few TRBJ1-6 TRBV18 CASSSEPTGLNSPLHF TGTGCCAGCTCATCGGAACCGACAGGGCTGAATTCACCCCTCCACTTT
TRBD2 few TRBJ2-3 TRBV27 CASISLASGSSTDTQYF TGTGCCAGCATTTCCCTGGCTAGCGGGTCCTCCACAGATACGCAGTATTTT
- - TRBJ2-5 TRBV7-9 CASSPLGQETQYF TGTGCCAGCAGCCCCCTGGGGCAGGAGACCCAGTACTTC